This T cell receptor (beta chain) was captured by sequencing in a study of CD8 T cells in Susac syndrome. This clonotype was recorded once. Random hexamers served to reverse transcribe about 0.45 to 1 ug RNA. TCRdb reprocessed the immunoSEQ multiplex PCR reads with MiXCR, giving one entry per CDR3 protein. The sample comprises 100,000 to 150,000 distinct CDR3 sequences, approximately 94% of which are singletons, and approximately 0.12% rests with the top ten. The V gene's germline CDR1 is SGHRS and CDR2 YFSETQ. Trimming took 6 bases from V and 3 from J, leaving 7 bases between them. This CDR3 is built from 12 residues.

Sample: CD4+ T cells from PBMCs. The sequence was obtained from a human donor with multiple sclerosis. The J gene is TRBJ2-1, the V gene TRBV5-1; no reliable D call. The CDR3, as DNA: TGCGCCAGCAAGGCAGGCTACAATGAGCAGTTCTTC. It translates to CASKAGYNEQFF.